This TCR beta chain is from a study of OX40 agonist ivuxolimab in advanced cancers. Study context: Ivuxolimab, which is an agonistic anti-OX40 (CD134) antibody, was administered to the patients.

General study points: The antigens recognized by the expanded peripheral T cells, that is their antigen specificity, were not determined.

Worth noting for this clone: Antigen unknown.

The CDR3 is 15 residues long. V shed 4 bases, J shed 5 bases, and the junction held 11 bases outside the gene matches. In germline, CDR1 is SGHRS, CDR2 YFSETQ. TCRdb's copy holds only in-frame clones and misses some; the assay was immunoSEQ multiplex PCR. The table has fewer than 70,000 clones, about 79% seen once. This TCR was recovered from an adult with an advanced solid tumor such as melanoma, head and neck, liver or kidney cancer. The sequencing here drew on CD4+ or CD8+ T cells sorted from blood, taken in a trial of the OX40 agonist ivuxolimab. The chain uses TRBV5-1 and TRBJ2-7, with 8 bases matching TRBD1. The CDR3 protein is CASSRPGQGVDEQYF. The CDR3 bases are TGCGCCAGCAGCCGCCCAGGACAGGGAGTCGACGAGCAGTACTTC.